What follows are 3 T cell receptor beta chains derived from one specimen sequenced in a study of shared clonotypes between healthy human individuals. The table came from immunoSEQ multiplex PCR; TCRdb's copy has only in-frame clones and leaves some out. The sample carries fewer than 2.5 million clones, 93% recorded once. Sequences were obtained from naive CD4+ T cells from PBMCs. Subset given: CD45RA+ positively selected. Receptors originate from a man between 18 and 35 years old in good health. Some clones in this sample may be carry-over from other donors' samples.

The chain links TRBV5-1 to TRBJ2-7; 14 nucleotides align to TRBD2. Unmatched junction bases numbered 2, after V lost 4 bases and J lost 5 bases. CDR3 length: 14 residues. From germline, CDR1 is SGHRS and CDR2 YFSETQ. CDR3 bases: TGCGCCAGCAGCGGGGGACTAGCGGGAGACGAGCAGTACTTC. This translates into CASSGGLAGDEQYF.

In regard to this clone: At the DNA level, this CDR3 is encoded by other sequences in the same sample as well. The chain joins TRBV4-2 to TRBJ2-7; 11 bases fit TRBD2. CDR3 length: 15 residues. Germline values: CDR1 LGHNA, CDR2 YNFKEQ. The junction had 3 bases not matched to a gene; V was cut back by 1 base and J by 4 bases. The CDR3 sequence is CASSQGLAGRYEQYF. In nucleotides, the CDR3 is TGTGCCAGCAGCCAAGGACTAGCGGGGAGGTACGAGCAGTACTTC.

The chain combines TRBV6-1 with TRBJ2-7, with TRBD2 matching over 10 bases. Per germline, CDR1 MNHNS and CDR2 SASEGT. Losses at the gene ends were 5 bases for V and 4 bases for J; bases not matched to a gene: 5. The CDR3 is made up of 14 amino acids. The CDR3 sequence is CASSLTTSGYEQYF. The CDR3 nucleotides read TGTGCCAGCAGTCTAACGACTAGCGGGTACGAGCAGTACTTC.